This is a list of T cell receptor beta chains from one sample in a study of T cell responses to AZD1222 COVID-19 vaccine. Repertoires were generated with immunoSEQ multiplex PCR, while TCRdb's copy carries only in-frame clones and drops some. The sample includes about 57,000 clones, approximately 86% of them seen just once. This material consisted of peripheral blood, taken on day 0 of AZD1222 vaccination. These receptors were taken from an adult in good health. Each CDR3 is given with its conserved first and last residue. The order of the fields is J gene, clone size, V gene, D gene, CDR3 DNA, CDR3 protein. The D gene is left open where the match is weak. The size entry is marked missing in some rows and otherwise reads once, few, many or a size class.

j_call: TRBJ1-5
clone_size: NA
v_call: TRBV6-2/TRBV6-3
d_call: NA
cdr3_nt: TGTGCCAGCAGCAAAGCAGGGTTTCAGCCCCAGCATTTT
cdr3_aa: CASSKAGFQPQHF

j_call: TRBJ1-4
clone_size: NA
v_call: TRBV27
d_call: NA
cdr3_nt: TGTGCCAGCAGTTTCCATCAACTGGCCGAAAAACTGTTTTTT
cdr3_aa: CASSFHQLAEKLFF

j_call: TRBJ2-7
clone_size: NA
v_call: TRBV6-2/TRBV6-3
d_call: TRBD2
cdr3_nt: TGTGCCAGCAGTTACGTAGTTTCTGGCGGGGGGGACTACGAGCAGTACTTC
cdr3_aa: CASSYVVSGGGDYEQYF

j_call: TRBJ2-6
clone_size: NA
v_call: TRBV10-3
d_call: TRBD1
cdr3_nt: TGTGCCATCAGTGAGCTCTGGGACAGGGGGCTGTTTGGGGCCAACGTCCTGACTTTC
cdr3_aa: CAISELWDRGLFGANVLTF

j_call: TRBJ2-7
clone_size: NA
v_call: TRBV28
d_call: TRBD1
cdr3_nt: TGTGCCAGCAGTTTAGGGACAGGGGGCTTCGAGCAGTACTTC
cdr3_aa: CASSLGTGGFEQYF

j_call: TRBJ2-1
clone_size: NA
v_call: TRBV5-1
d_call: TRBD2
cdr3_nt: TGCGCCAGCAGCTTGGGAGATTCGGCGGGGGGGCCCTACAATGAGCAGTTCTTC
cdr3_aa: CASSLGDSAGGPYNEQFF

j_call: TRBJ2-5
clone_size: NA
v_call: TRBV29-1
d_call: NA
cdr3_nt: TGCAGCGTTCGGTGGACAGCCCGGGGGCATCAAGAGACCCAGTACTTC
cdr3_aa: CSVRWTARGHQETQYF

j_call: TRBJ2-2
clone_size: NA
v_call: TRBV6-5
d_call: NA
cdr3_nt: TGTGCCAGCAGTTCGACAGGAGTGAACACCGGGGAGCTGTTTTTT
cdr3_aa: CASSSTGVNTGELFF

j_call: TRBJ2-7
clone_size: NA
v_call: TRBV19
d_call: NA
cdr3_nt: TGTGCCAGTAGTACACCCCAGGGACCGACCGACTACGAGCAGTACTTC
cdr3_aa: CASSTPQGPTDYEQYF

j_call: TRBJ2-2
clone_size: once
v_call: TRBV24-1
d_call: NA
cdr3_nt: TGTGCCACCCGGGGAAACACTAACACCGGGGAGCTGTTTTTT
cdr3_aa: CATRGNTNTGELFF

j_call: TRBJ2-3
clone_size: once
v_call: TRBV5-1
d_call: NA
cdr3_nt: TGCGCCAGCAGCTTGGCTAGCACAGATACGCAGTATTTT
cdr3_aa: CASSLASTDTQYF

j_call: TRBJ2-3
clone_size: NA
v_call: TRBV20-1
d_call: TRBD1
cdr3_nt: TGCAGTGCTAGTGACAGGGGGGTAACAGATACGCAGTATTTT
cdr3_aa: CSASDRGVTDTQYF

j_call: TRBJ2-3
clone_size: NA
v_call: TRBV6-2/TRBV6-3
d_call: NA
cdr3_nt: TGTGCCAGCAGTTCCTACAGCACCGAGGACACAGATACGCAGTATTTT
cdr3_aa: CASSSYSTEDTDTQYF

j_call: TRBJ1-2
clone_size: NA
v_call: TRBV27
d_call: NA
cdr3_nt: TGTGCCAGCAGCGACAGTGGGTTCTATGGCTACACCTTC
cdr3_aa: CASSDSGFYGYTF

j_call: TRBJ2-3
clone_size: NA
v_call: TRBV3-1/TRBV3-2
d_call: TRBD2
cdr3_nt: TGTGCCAGCAGCCAGCGGGAGGGTACAGATACGCAGTATTTT
cdr3_aa: CASSQREGTDTQYF

j_call: TRBJ1-4
clone_size: NA
v_call: TRBV28
d_call: NA
cdr3_nt: TGTGCCAGCAGCCCCCGGGGACAATACGGAAAACTGTTTTTT
cdr3_aa: CASSPRGQYGKLFF

j_call: TRBJ1-2
clone_size: few
v_call: TRBV5-1
d_call: NA
cdr3_nt: TGCGCCAGCAGCTTGTTTGGTGGGGGCAGGACGGGCTACACCTTC
cdr3_aa: CASSLFGGGRTGYTF

j_call: TRBJ1-4
clone_size: NA
v_call: TRBV28
d_call: NA
cdr3_nt: TGTGCCAGCACTTCAACTAATGAAAAACTGTTTTTT
cdr3_aa: CASTSTNEKLFF

j_call: TRBJ2-2
clone_size: once
v_call: TRBV4-2
d_call: TRBD2
cdr3_nt: TGTGCCAGCAGCGCGGGCACTAGCGGGAGAGCACCTCGGGAGCTGTTTTTT
cdr3_aa: CASSAGTSGRAPRELFF

j_call: TRBJ1-4
clone_size: NA
v_call: TRBV9
d_call: NA
cdr3_nt: TGTGCCAGCAGCGTAGGGTTCGGCCAGGGCGAAAAACTGTTTTTT
cdr3_aa: CASSVGFGQGEKLFF

j_call: TRBJ2-2
clone_size: NA
v_call: TRBV7-2
d_call: TRBD2
cdr3_nt: TGTGCCAGCAGCTCCTCTAGCGGGAGATTCGGGGAGCTGTTTTTT
cdr3_aa: CASSSSSGRFGELFF

j_call: TRBJ1-5
clone_size: NA
v_call: TRBV6-5
d_call: NA
cdr3_nt: TGTGCCAGCGGCAGAGACAGTACGAATCAGCCCCAGCATTTT
cdr3_aa: CASGRDSTNQPQHF

j_call: TRBJ1-2
clone_size: NA
v_call: TRBV28
d_call: NA
cdr3_nt: TGTGCCAGCACACTCACGACAAACATCTATGGCTACACCTTC
cdr3_aa: CASTLTTNIYGYTF

j_call: TRBJ2-1
clone_size: NA
v_call: TRBV21-1
d_call: NA
cdr3_nt: TGTGCCAGCAGCACACCTCCGGGACTAGCGGGAGGGGGCAGCTCCTACAATGAGCAGTTCTTC
cdr3_aa: CASSTPPGLAGGGSSYNEQFF

j_call: TRBJ2-2
clone_size: NA
v_call: TRBV7-3
d_call: TRBD1
cdr3_nt: TGTGCCAGCAGCGAACAGGGGCCCGGGGAGCTGTTTTTT
cdr3_aa: CASSEQGPGELFF

j_call: TRBJ1-2
clone_size: NA
v_call: TRBV27
d_call: TRBD1
cdr3_nt: TGTGCCAGCAGTTTAAGGACAGGGAACTATGGCTACACCTTC
cdr3_aa: CASSLRTGNYGYTF

j_call: TRBJ2-7
clone_size: NA
v_call: TRBV7-9
d_call: NA
cdr3_nt: TGTGCCAGCAGCCCTCGGACCTCCTACGAGCAGTACTTC
cdr3_aa: CASSPRTSYEQYF

j_call: TRBJ2-1
clone_size: NA
v_call: TRBV18
d_call: NA
cdr3_nt: TGTGCCAGTTCGTTGGGGGAGGACAATAAGGAGCAGTTCTTC
cdr3_aa: CASSLGEDNKEQFF

j_call: TRBJ1-4
clone_size: NA
v_call: TRBV19
d_call: NA
cdr3_nt: TGTGCCAGTAGCTGGGTGACGAACGAAAAACTGTTTTTT
cdr3_aa: CASSWVTNEKLFF

j_call: TRBJ2-7
clone_size: once
v_call: TRBV2
d_call: TRBD2
cdr3_nt: TGTGCCAGCAGTGATGTGGGACTAGCTGATCTCGAGCAGTACTTC
cdr3_aa: CASSDVGLADLEQYF

j_call: TRBJ1-5
clone_size: NA
v_call: TRBV28
d_call: NA
cdr3_nt: TGTGCCAGCAGTTTAGTGGGTGCGGTGCCCTATCAGCCCCAGCATTTT
cdr3_aa: CASSLVGAVPYQPQHF

j_call: TRBJ1-2
clone_size: NA
v_call: TRBV10-3
d_call: NA
cdr3_nt: TGTGCCATCAGTCGTCAGGGAGAGGCGATCTATGGCTACACCTTC
cdr3_aa: CAISRQGEAIYGYTF

j_call: TRBJ2-5
clone_size: NA
v_call: TRBV20-1
d_call: NA
cdr3_nt: TGCAGTGCTACAGCTAGAGAGACCCAGTACTTC
cdr3_aa: CSATARETQYF

j_call: TRBJ1-2
clone_size: NA
v_call: TRBV4-3
d_call: NA
cdr3_nt: TGCGCCAGCAGCCACGGAGGGGATGGCTACACCTTC
cdr3_aa: CASSHGGDGYTF

j_call: TRBJ2-1
clone_size: NA
v_call: TRBV14
d_call: TRBD2
cdr3_nt: TGTGCCAGCAGCCGGACTAGCGGGAGTAACAATGAGCAGTTCTTC
cdr3_aa: CASSRTSGSNNEQFF

j_call: TRBJ1-2
clone_size: NA
v_call: TRBV2
d_call: TRBD1
cdr3_nt: TGTGCCAGCAGTGAAGGGGGGGGACAGACGTTCTTTGGCTACACCTTC
cdr3_aa: CASSEGGGQTFFGYTF

j_call: TRBJ1-1
clone_size: NA
v_call: TRBV6-5
d_call: NA
cdr3_nt: TGTGCCACCATCCTTTACACTGAAGCTTTCTTT
cdr3_aa: CATILYTEAFF

j_call: TRBJ1-1
clone_size: once
v_call: TRBV27
d_call: TRBD1
cdr3_nt: TGTGCCAGCAGAGGTTATCAGGGGGGAACTGAAGCTTTCTTT
cdr3_aa: CASRGYQGGTEAFF

j_call: TRBJ1-1
clone_size: NA
v_call: TRBV28
d_call: NA
cdr3_nt: TGTGCCAGCAGCTCGGGGGGCTTGACTGAAGCTTTCTTT
cdr3_aa: CASSSGGLTEAFF

j_call: TRBJ1-3
clone_size: once
v_call: TRBV6-6
d_call: NA
cdr3_nt: TGTGCCAGCAGCCTGGCTGGAGGTGGAAACACCATATATTTT
cdr3_aa: CASSLAGGGNTIYF

j_call: TRBJ1-4
clone_size: NA
v_call: TRBV9
d_call: NA
cdr3_nt: TGTGCCAGCAGCGTACGGGCTAATGAAAAACTGTTTTTT
cdr3_aa: CASSVRANEKLFF

j_call: TRBJ2-7
clone_size: NA
v_call: TRBV29-1
d_call: TRBD2
cdr3_nt: TGCAGCGTTTTGTCGGGAGGCCCCTACGAGCAGTACTTC
cdr3_aa: CSVLSGGPYEQYF

j_call: TRBJ1-2
clone_size: NA
v_call: TRBV4-3
d_call: NA
cdr3_nt: TGCGCCAGCAGCCAAGATCGGGGGATCTATGGCTACACCTTC
cdr3_aa: CASSQDRGIYGYTF

j_call: TRBJ2-7
clone_size: few
v_call: TRBV7-9
d_call: NA
cdr3_nt: TGTGCCAGCAGCTCCAACCGCGGTTCCGAAGGGGAGCAGTACTTC
cdr3_aa: CASSSNRGSEGEQYF

j_call: TRBJ1-5
clone_size: NA
v_call: TRBV4-3
d_call: NA
cdr3_nt: TGCGCCAGCAGCCAAGGGCCAGGGGCCAGGGGTAGCAATCAGCCCCAGCATTTT
cdr3_aa: CASSQGPGARGSNQPQHF

j_call: TRBJ2-1
clone_size: NA
v_call: TRBV7-2
d_call: NA
cdr3_nt: TGTGCCAGCAGCCCCGAGCCTGGGCGGGTGCAGTTCTTC
cdr3_aa: CASSPEPGRVQFF

j_call: TRBJ2-5
clone_size: NA
v_call: TRBV5-4
d_call: NA
cdr3_nt: TGTGCCAGCAGCCACCGGACATCCGGGGTAGGACAAGAGACCCAGTACTTC
cdr3_aa: CASSHRTSGVGQETQYF

j_call: TRBJ1-1
clone_size: NA
v_call: TRBV28
d_call: NA
cdr3_nt: TGTGCTACACGGCGGGGCCAAGACACTGAAGCTTTCTTT
cdr3_aa: CATRRGQDTEAFF

j_call: TRBJ1-2
clone_size: NA
v_call: TRBV7-9
d_call: NA
cdr3_nt: TGTGCCAGCAGCTTAGAGGGGGTGCTTTCTAACTATGGCTACACCTTC
cdr3_aa: CASSLEGVLSNYGYTF

j_call: TRBJ1-1
clone_size: NA
v_call: TRBV30
d_call: NA
cdr3_nt: TGTGCCTGGAGTGGCAAGCTTCACCCTTTCTTT
cdr3_aa: CAWSGKLHPFF

j_call: TRBJ2-7
clone_size: once
v_call: TRBV7-9
d_call: NA
cdr3_nt: TGTGCCAGCAGCTTAGCCCCAGGGACTTCCTACGAGCAGTACTTC
cdr3_aa: CASSLAPGTSYEQYF

j_call: TRBJ2-1
clone_size: NA
v_call: TRBV5-6
d_call: NA
cdr3_nt: TGTGCCAGCAGCTTGTTTAATGAGCAGTTCTTC
cdr3_aa: CASSLFNEQFF